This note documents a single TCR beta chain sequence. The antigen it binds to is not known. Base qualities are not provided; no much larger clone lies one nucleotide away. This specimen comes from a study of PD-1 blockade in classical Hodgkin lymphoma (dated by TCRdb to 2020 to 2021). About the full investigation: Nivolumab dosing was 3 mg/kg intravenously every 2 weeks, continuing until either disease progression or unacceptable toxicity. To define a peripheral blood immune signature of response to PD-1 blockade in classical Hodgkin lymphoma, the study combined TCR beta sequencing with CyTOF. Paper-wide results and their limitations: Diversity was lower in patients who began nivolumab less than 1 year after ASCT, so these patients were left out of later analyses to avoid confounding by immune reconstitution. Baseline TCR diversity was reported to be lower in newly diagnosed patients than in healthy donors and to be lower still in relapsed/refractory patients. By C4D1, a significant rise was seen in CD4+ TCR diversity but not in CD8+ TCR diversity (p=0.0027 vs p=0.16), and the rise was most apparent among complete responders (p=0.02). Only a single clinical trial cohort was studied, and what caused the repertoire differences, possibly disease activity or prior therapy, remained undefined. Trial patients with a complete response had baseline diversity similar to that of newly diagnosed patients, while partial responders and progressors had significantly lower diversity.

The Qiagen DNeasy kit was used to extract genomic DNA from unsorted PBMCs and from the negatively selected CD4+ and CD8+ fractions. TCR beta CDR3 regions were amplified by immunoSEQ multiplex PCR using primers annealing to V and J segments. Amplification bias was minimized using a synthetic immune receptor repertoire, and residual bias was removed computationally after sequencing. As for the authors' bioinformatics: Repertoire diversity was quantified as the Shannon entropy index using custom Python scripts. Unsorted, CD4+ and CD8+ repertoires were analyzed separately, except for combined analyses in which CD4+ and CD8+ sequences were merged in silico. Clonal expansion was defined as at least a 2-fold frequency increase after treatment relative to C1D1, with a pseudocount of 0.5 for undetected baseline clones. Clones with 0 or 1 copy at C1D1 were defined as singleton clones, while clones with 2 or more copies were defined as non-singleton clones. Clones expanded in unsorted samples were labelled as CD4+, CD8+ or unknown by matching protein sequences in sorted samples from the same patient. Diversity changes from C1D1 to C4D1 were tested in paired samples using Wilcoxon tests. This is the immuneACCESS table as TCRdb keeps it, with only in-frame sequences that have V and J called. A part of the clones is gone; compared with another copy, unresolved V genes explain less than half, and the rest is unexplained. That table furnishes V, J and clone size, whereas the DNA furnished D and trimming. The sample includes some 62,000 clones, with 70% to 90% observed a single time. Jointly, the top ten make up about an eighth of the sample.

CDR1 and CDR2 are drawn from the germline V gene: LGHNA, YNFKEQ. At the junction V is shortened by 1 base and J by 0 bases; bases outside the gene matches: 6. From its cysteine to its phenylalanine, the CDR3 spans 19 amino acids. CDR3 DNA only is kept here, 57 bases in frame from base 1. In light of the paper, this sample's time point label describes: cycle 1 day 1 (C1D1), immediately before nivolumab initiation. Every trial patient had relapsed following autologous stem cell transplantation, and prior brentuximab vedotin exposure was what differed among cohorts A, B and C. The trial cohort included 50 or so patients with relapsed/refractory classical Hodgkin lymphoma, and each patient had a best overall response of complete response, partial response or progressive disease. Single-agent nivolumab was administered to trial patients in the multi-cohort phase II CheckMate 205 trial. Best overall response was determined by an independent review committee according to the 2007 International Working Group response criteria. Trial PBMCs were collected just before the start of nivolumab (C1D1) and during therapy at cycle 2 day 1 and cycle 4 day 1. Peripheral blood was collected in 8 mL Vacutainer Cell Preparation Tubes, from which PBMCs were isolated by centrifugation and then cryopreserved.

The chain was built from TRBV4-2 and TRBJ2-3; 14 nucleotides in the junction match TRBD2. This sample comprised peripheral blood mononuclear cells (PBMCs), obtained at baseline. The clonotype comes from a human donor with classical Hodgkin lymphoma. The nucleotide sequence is TGTGCCAGCAGCCAAGTCGCCGGGACTAGCGGGGGAAGCACAGATACGCAGTATTTT. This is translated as CASSQVAGTSGGSTDTQYF.